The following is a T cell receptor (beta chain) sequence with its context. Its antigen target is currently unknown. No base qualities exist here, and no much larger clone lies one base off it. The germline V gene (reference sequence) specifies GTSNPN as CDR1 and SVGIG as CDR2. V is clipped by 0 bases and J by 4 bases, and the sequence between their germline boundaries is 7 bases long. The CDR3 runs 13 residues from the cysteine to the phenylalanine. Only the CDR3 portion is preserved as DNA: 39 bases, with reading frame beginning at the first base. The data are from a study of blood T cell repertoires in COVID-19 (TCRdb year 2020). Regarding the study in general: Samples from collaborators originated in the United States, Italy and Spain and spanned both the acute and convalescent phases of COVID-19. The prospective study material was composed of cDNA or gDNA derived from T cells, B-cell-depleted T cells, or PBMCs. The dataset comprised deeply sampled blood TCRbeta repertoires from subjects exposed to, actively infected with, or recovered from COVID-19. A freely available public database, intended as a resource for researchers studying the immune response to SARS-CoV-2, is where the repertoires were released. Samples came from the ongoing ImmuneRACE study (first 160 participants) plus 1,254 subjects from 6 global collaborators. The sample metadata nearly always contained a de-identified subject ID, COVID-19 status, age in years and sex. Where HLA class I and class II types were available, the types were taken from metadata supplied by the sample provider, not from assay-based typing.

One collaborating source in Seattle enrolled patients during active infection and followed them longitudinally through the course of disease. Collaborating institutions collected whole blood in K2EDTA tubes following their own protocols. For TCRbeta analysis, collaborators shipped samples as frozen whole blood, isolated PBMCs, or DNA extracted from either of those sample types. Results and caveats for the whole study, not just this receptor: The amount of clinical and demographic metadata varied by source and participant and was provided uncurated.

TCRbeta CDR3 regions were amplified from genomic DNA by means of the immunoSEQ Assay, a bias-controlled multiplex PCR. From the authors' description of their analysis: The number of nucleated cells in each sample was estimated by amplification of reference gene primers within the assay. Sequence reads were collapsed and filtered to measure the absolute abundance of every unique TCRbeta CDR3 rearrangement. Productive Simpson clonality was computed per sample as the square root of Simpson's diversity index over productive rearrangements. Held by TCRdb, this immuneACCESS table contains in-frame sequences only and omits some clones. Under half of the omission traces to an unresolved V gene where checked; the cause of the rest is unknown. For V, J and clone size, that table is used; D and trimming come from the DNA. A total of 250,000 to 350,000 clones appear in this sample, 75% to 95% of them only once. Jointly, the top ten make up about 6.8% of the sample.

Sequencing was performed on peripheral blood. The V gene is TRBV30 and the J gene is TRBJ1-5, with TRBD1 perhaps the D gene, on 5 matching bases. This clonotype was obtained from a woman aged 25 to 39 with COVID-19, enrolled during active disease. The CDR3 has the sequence CAWSVGQNQPQHF. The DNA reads TGTGCCTGGAGTGTGGGGCAAAATCAGCCCCAGCATTTT.